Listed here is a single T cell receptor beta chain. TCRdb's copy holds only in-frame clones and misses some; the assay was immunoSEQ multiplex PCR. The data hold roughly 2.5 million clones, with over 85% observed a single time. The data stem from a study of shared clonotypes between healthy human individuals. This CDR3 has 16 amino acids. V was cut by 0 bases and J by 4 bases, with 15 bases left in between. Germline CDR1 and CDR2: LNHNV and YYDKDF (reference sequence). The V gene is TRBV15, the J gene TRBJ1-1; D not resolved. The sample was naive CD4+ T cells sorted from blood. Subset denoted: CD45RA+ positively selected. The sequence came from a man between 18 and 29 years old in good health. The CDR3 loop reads CATSRESAGLSTEAFF. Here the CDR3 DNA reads TGTGCCACCAGCAGAGAGTCGGCAGGCCTCAGCACTGAAGCTTTCTTT.